One sample yielded the 5 T cell receptor beta chains listed below, sequenced in a study of lymphopenia after photon versus proton radiotherapy. Produced via immunoSEQ multiplex PCR; TCRdb's table is partial and in-frame only. The sample carries more than 35,000 clones, more than 70% recorded once. The sample was peripheral blood, taken from a patient treated with photon-based radiotherapy. The receptors come from a man aged 45 to 65 with gastric cancer.

The chain employs TRBV4-3 and TRBJ2-5; D might be TRBD1 (6 bases). Germline-derived CDR1 and CDR2 are LGHNA and YSLEER. V was shortened by 3 bases and J by 5 bases, with 13 bases between the two germline ends. The CDR3 is made up of 14 amino acids. CDR3 protein: CASSQEGRGETQYF. CDR3 DNA: TGCGCCAGCAGCCAGGAAGGCAGGGGCGAGACCCAGTACTTC.

This clone was observed a few times. This chain uses TRBV11-2 with TRBJ2-7, with a tentative D call TRBD2 (6 bases). The germline V and J ends were trimmed by 6 bases and 1 base, with 10 bases remaining between them. Germline loops: CDR1 SGHAT, CDR2 FQNNGV. The CDR3 contains 13 residues. CDR3 residues: CASRRDRSYEQYF. The CDR3 DNA is TGTGCCAGCAGGCGGGACCGTTCCTACGAGCAGTACTTC. The full variable domain, with the rest looked up from reference TRBV11-2 and TRBJ2-7, is EAGVAQSPRYKIIEKRQSVAFWCNPISGHATLYWYQQILGQGPKLLIQFQNNGVVDDSQLPKDRFSAERLKGVDSTLKIQPAKLEDSAVYLCASRRDRSYEQYFGPGTRLTVT.

In this sample, this clone turned up a few times. The V and J genes are TRBV7-9 and TRBJ1-3; D not resolved. V was shortened by 1 base and J by 2 bases, with 9 bases between the two germline ends. Germline assignment: CDR1 SEHNR and CDR2 FQNEAQ (reference sequence). CDR3 size: 15 residues. In nucleotides, the CDR3 is TGTGCCAGCAGCTTAGGGTACGGGGCTGGAAACACCATATATTTT. This gives the protein CASSLGYGAGNTIYF.

The chain links TRBV5-4 to TRBJ2-7; 12 bases fit TRBD2. CDR1 and CDR2 from the germline V gene are SGHNT and YYREEE (reference sequence). The CDR3 totals 15 residues. Trimming removed 4 bases from V and 6 bases from J; junction bases left unmatched: 8. The CDR3 protein is CASSDQMTSGSEQYF. In nucleotides, the CDR3 is TGTGCCAGCAGCGATCAAATGACTAGCGGGAGCGAGCAGTACTTC.

This sequence joins TRBV2 and TRBJ2-5; 7 nucleotides agree with TRBD2. The J call could be wrong; TRBJ2-7 is a better fit for the DNA end. Germline values: CDR1 SNHLY, CDR2 FYNNEI. This CDR3 has 15 residues. DNA of the CDR3: TGTGCCAGCAGTGAAATCGGGACTACCTCCTACGAGCAGTACTTC. Protein: CASSEIGTTSYEQYF.